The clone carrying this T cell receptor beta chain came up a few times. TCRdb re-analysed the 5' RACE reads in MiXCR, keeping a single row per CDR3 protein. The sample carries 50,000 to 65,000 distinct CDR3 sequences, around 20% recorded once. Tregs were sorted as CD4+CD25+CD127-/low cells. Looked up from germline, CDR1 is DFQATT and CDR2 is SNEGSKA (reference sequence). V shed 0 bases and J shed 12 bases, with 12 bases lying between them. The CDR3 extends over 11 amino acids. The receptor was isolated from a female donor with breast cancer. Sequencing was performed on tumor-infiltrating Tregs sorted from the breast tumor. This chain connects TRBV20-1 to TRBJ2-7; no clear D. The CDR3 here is CSARDRTPTYF. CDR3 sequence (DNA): TGCAGTGCTAGAGATAGGACCCCGACGTACTTC.